Listed below are T cell receptor beta chains from one sample, sequenced in a study of siplizumab effects on memory and regulatory T cells. The assay was immunoSEQ multiplex PCR, and TCRdb's table has in-frame clones only and misses some. The sample consists of 85,000 to 130,000 clones, approximately 93% of them appearing once. The sample was Tregs sorted from blood. These receptor sequences come from a human donor in good health. CDR3s include the opening cysteine and the closing phenylalanine or tryptophan. The order of the fields is CDR3 protein, CDR3 DNA, clone size, J gene, V gene, D gene. A D gene is named only where the DNA matches it firmly. A clone size is listed for some rows: how often the clone was seen (once, few, many), or a class if it is expanded.

CATSRAPSGRGGNEQFF,TGTGCCACCAGCCGAGCGCCCAGCGGGAGGGGGGGCAATGAGCAGTTCTTC,-,TRBJ2-1,TRBV15,TRBD2
CASSYGGQKSTDTQYF,TGTGCCAGCAGTTACGGAGGACAGAAAAGCACAGATACGCAGTATTTT,-,TRBJ2-3,TRBV6-6,-
CASSTGQGSRSNQPQHF,TGTGCCAGCAGTACCGGACAGGGAAGCAGGAGCAATCAGCCCCAGCATTTT,-,TRBJ1-5,TRBV2,TRBD1
CASSLDTSGRRKQYF,TGCGCCAGCAGCTTGGATACTAGCGGTCGGAGGAAGCAGTACTTC,-,TRBJ2-7,TRBV5-1,TRBD2
CATSSGGYRTDTQYF,TGTGCCACCAGCAGCGGGGGGTACCGCACAGATACGCAGTATTTT,-,TRBJ2-3,TRBV15,TRBD2
CASSDRSGGGTDTQYF,TGTGCCAGCAGTGACAGGAGCGGGGGGGGCACAGATACGCAGTATTTT,few,TRBJ2-3,TRBV6-4,TRBD2
CASSFGGSGFNTQYF,TGTGCCAGCAGCTTTGGCGGGAGTGGATTTAATACGCAGTATTTT,-,TRBJ2-3,TRBV5-6,TRBD2
CASSRDRGVETQYF,TGTGCCAGCAGTCGGGACAGGGGAGTGGAGACCCAGTACTTC,-,TRBJ2-5,TRBV7-2,TRBD1
CASSLDRGDTEAFF,TGTGCCAGCAGCTTAGACAGGGGGGACACTGAAGCTTTCTTT,few,TRBJ1-1,TRBV11-2,TRBD1
CASSSGAGVYEQYF,TGTGCCAGCAGCTCCGGAGCGGGAGTCTACGAGCAGTACTTC,-,TRBJ2-7,TRBV2,TRBD2
CAWSGARGQYF,TGTGCCTGGAGTGGGGCCCGCGGGCAGTACTTC,-,TRBJ2-7,TRBV30,-
CASSCPGLAAYNEQFF,TGTGCCAGCAGTTGCCCGGGACTAGCGGCCTACAATGAGCAGTTCTTC,-,TRBJ2-1,TRBV6-5,TRBD2
CASNTGVNTEAFF,TGTGCCAGCAATACGGGCGTGAACACTGAAGCTTTCTTT,-,TRBJ1-1,TRBV2,-
CASSAWTGGPQHF,TGTGCCAGCAGCGCTTGGACAGGGGGGCCCCAGCATTTT,-,TRBJ1-5,TRBV9,TRBD1
CASSYRAGTGVEKLFF,TGTGCCAGCAGTTACAGGGCCGGGACAGGGGTTGAAAAACTGTTTTTT,-,TRBJ1-4,TRBV6-5,TRBD1
CASSRGAGQPQHF,TGTGCCAGTAGTAGAGGGGCAGGTCAGCCCCAGCATTTT,-,TRBJ1-5,TRBV19,-
CASSRTGLAAFF,TGTGCCAGCAGTCGGACAGGGTTAGCAGCTTTCTTT,-,TRBJ1-1,TRBV14,TRBD1
CASSPRQPNYGYTF,TGTGCCAGCTCACCACGACAGCCTAACTATGGCTACACCTTC,-,TRBJ1-2,TRBV18,-
CASSIGAESTDTQYF,TGCGCCAGCAGCATAGGGGCGGAAAGCACAGATACGCAGTATTTT,-,TRBJ2-3,TRBV5-1,-
CASRSLGQHYDYTF,TGTGCCAGCAGATCCCTCGGACAGCACTATGACTACACCTTC,-,TRBJ1-2,TRBV6-5,-
CASSQDPSGTDTQYF,TGCGCCAGCAGCCAAGATCCTAGCGGCACAGATACGCAGTATTTT,-,TRBJ2-3,TRBV4-1,-
CASSQAQGGTYRQYF,TGTGCCAGCAGCCAAGCCCAGGGGGGGACATACCGCCAGTACTTC,-,TRBJ2-7,TRBV14,-
CASSPDPEKLFF,TGTGCCAGCTCACCAGATCCTGAAAAACTGTTTTTT,once,TRBJ1-4,TRBV18,-
CASSFGQDTDTQYF,TGCGCCAGCAGCTTCGGACAGGACACAGATACGCAGTATTTT,once,TRBJ2-3,TRBV5-1,TRBD1
CASRLRGGEFYGYTF,TGCGCCAGCAGGTTGAGGGGAGGAGAGTTCTATGGCTACACCTTC,-,TRBJ1-2,TRBV5-1,-
CAWSVLAGYEQYF,TGTGCCTGGAGTGTACTAGCGGGCTACGAGCAGTACTTC,-,TRBJ2-7,TRBV30,TRBD2
CASSLADFRNTIYF,TGCGCCAGCAGCCTGGCGGACTTCAGAAACACCATATATTTT,-,TRBJ1-3,TRBV5-1,-
CAWGQTWDYGYTF,TGTGCCTGGGGACAGACCTGGGACTATGGCTACACCTTC,-,TRBJ1-2,TRBV30,-
CASSSGHLQNSPLHF,TGCGCCAGCAGCTCCGGACACCTCCAAAATTCACCCCTCCACTTT,-,TRBJ1-6,TRBV5-1,-
CASSQLGGKYTDTQYF,TGTGCCAGCAGCCAACTCGGCGGGAAGTACACAGATACGCAGTATTTT,-,TRBJ2-3,TRBV7-3,-
CASSANRGLKDTQYF,TGTGCCAGCAGCGCAAACAGGGGCCTTAAAGATACGCAGTATTTT,-,TRBJ2-3,TRBV21-1,-
CASSVGVAYDEKLFF,TGTGCCAGCAGCGTAGGAGTGGCGTACGATGAAAAACTGTTTTTT,once,TRBJ1-4,TRBV9,-
CASSGGLAAYNEQFF,TGTGCCAGCAGTGGCGGTCTAGCAGCCTACAATGAGCAGTTCTTC,-,TRBJ2-1,TRBV25-1,-
CASRVWSAGTEAFF,TGTGCCAGCAGGGTTTGGTCTGCCGGGACTGAAGCTTTCTTT,-,TRBJ1-1,TRBV27,-
CASSLGGTVNYEQYF,TGCGCCAGCAGCTTGGGAGGGACAGTAAACTACGAGCAGTACTTC,-,TRBJ2-7,TRBV5-1,TRBD1
CASSNGVNTEAFF,TGTGCCAGTAGTAATGGGGTGAACACTGAAGCTTTCTTT,-,TRBJ1-1,TRBV19,-
CASSGTTGEAFF,TGTGCCAGCAGTGGAACTACCGGTGAAGCTTTCTTT,-,TRBJ1-1,TRBV2,-
CASSLSGGPYEAFF,TGTGCCAGCAGTTTATCCGGGGGGCCCTATGAAGCTTTCTTT,-,TRBJ1-1,TRBV27,-
CASSFPSGSTDTQYF,TGTGCCAGCAGCTTCCCTAGCGGGAGCACAGATACGCAGTATTTT,once,TRBJ2-3,TRBV5-8,TRBD2
CASSQARGGADTQYF,TGCGCCAGCAGCCAAGCGAGGGGAGGGGCAGATACGCAGTATTTT,-,TRBJ2-3,TRBV4-3,TRBD2
CASSPRTPWGTDTQYF,TGTGCCAGCAGCCCCAGGACCCCATGGGGCACAGATACGCAGTATTTT,-,TRBJ2-3,TRBV7-2,-
CASNTNRGRTDTQYF,TGTGCCAGCAACACAAACAGGGGGCGAACAGATACGCAGTATTTT,-,TRBJ2-3,TRBV7-8,TRBD1
CASSLLGGGPNSYEQYF,TGTGCCAGCAGCTTATTAGGCGGGGGGCCAAACTCCTACGAGCAGTACTTC,-,TRBJ2-7,TRBV7-9,TRBD2
CASSTGQGIGGYTF,TGTGCCAGTAGTACCGGACAGGGGATCGGTGGCTACACCTTC,-,TRBJ1-2,TRBV19,TRBD1
CASSLVDTQYF,TGTGCCAGCAGCTTAGTGGATACGCAGTATTTT,-,TRBJ2-3,TRBV11-2,-
CASSLEGSRGREQFF,TGCGCCAGCAGCTTGGAAGGTAGCAGGGGGCGGGAGCAGTTCTTC,-,TRBJ2-1,TRBV5-1,TRBD1